These 27 T cell receptor beta chains came from one sample sequenced in a study of a mutant IDH1 vaccine in newly diagnosed glioma. Method: immunoSEQ multiplex PCR; TCRdb's copy keeps in-frame clones and lacks some. The data contain 50,000 to 65,000 clones, more than 80% of them singletons. Regarding time point: baseline, week 1 (first vaccination visit). Treatment specified: pre-vaccination baseline after standard-of-care therapy. The sample in question was PBMCs, obtained from a glioma patient treated with radiotherapy, temozolomide or both. The receptors were gathered from a man aged 18 to 35 with glioma.

The gene calls are TRBV4-3 and TRBJ2-7, with 9 bases identical to TRBD2. Germline loops: CDR1 LGHNA, CDR2 YSLEER. This CDR3 comprises 16 residues. The junction had 6 bases not matched to a gene; V was cut back by 0 bases and J by 3 bases. The CDR3 here is CASSQESVAGVYEQYF. The CDR3 DNA reads as TGCGCCAGCAGCCAAGAGAGTGTAGCGGGAGTCTACGAGCAGTACTTC.

V usage is TRBV7-2 and J usage is TRBJ1-5, with D maybe TRBD1 (5 bases). The CDR3 is made up of 15 amino acids. V shed 2 bases and J shed 7 bases, with 15 bases lying between them. Germline-derived CDR1 and CDR2 are SGHTA and FQGNSA. The CDR3 protein is CASSLTGNRGQPQHF. Here the CDR3 DNA reads TGTGCCAGCAGCTTAACCGGGAATAGGGGCCAGCCCCAGCATTTT.

This clone showed up just a few times. The V and J genes are TRBV4-1 and TRBJ1-1; 9 bases map to TRBD1. The junction had 5 bases not matched to a gene; V was cut back by 0 bases and J by 0 bases. The germline V gene has CDR1 MGHRA and CDR2 YSYEKL. The CDR3 covers 17 residues. CDR3 in DNA: TGCGCCAGCAGCCAAGATACAGGGGGCTACGTGAACACTGAAGCTTTCTTT. Protein: CASSQDTGGYVNTEAFF.

This clone has more than one count but fewer than ten. This sequence joins TRBV4-3 and TRBJ2-7; 10 bases fit TRBD1. This CDR3 is 15 amino acids long. The germline V gene has CDR1 LGHNA and CDR2 YSLEER. Trimming at V came to 1 base and at J to 0 bases, leaving 0 bases not matched to a gene. The CDR3 is CASSQGTGGSYEQYF. CDR3 in DNA: TGCGCCAGCAGCCAAGGGACAGGGGGCTCCTACGAGCAGTACTTC.

V and J are TRBV27 and TRBJ2-1; 11 positions agree with TRBD1. The CDR3 spans 17 residues. CDR1 MNHEY and CDR2 SMNVEV come from the germline V gene (reference sequence). With 5 bases clipped from V and 8 bases from J, the junction kept 14 bases outside the gene matches. CDR3 coding DNA: TGTGCCAGCAGTATCCCTTGGGGGACAGGGGGAAGGGATGAGCAGTTCTTC. Translating gives CASSIPWGTGGRDEQFF.

The chain links TRBV30 to TRBJ1-6, with D possibly matching TRBD1 (5 bases). The CDR3 runs 14 residues. The germline V gene has CDR1 GTSNPN and CDR2 SVGIG (reference sequence). V lost 3 bases and J lost 3, with 9 bases in between. The chain's CDR3 is CAWSVGLYNSPLHF. The CDR3 coding sequence is TGTGCCTGGAGCGTGGGGCTCTATAATTCACCCCTCCACTTT.

The rearrangement joins TRBV13 to TRBJ2-3; 12 bases are a match to TRBD2. The germline V gene encodes CDR1 PRHDT and CDR2 FYEKMQ (reference sequence). This CDR3 spans 19 amino acids. J lost 1 base, V lost 7 bases, and 15 bases had no gene match. In DNA form, the CDR3 reads TGTGCCAGCACCCTTGGGCTAGCGGGGGGGCCGAGAGGCACAGATACGCAGTATTTT. It translates to CASTLGLAGGPRGTDTQYF.

The chain links TRBV4-2 to TRBJ2-2; D uncertain. The CDR3 has 15 amino acids. V lost 1 base, J lost 5 bases, and 11 bases lay in between. CDR1 is LGHNA, CDR2 YNFKEQ, per germline. The chain's CDR3 is CASSQALKSTGELFF. The CDR3 DNA sequence: TGTGCCAGCAGCCAAGCCCTCAAGTCAACCGGGGAGCTGTTTTTT.

The gene calls are TRBV5-1 and TRBJ2-3; perhaps TRBD2 as D (6 bases). This CDR3 comprises 17 residues. V was cut by 5 bases and J by 2 bases, with 21 bases left in between. Germline V gene data show CDR1 as SGHRS and CDR2 as YFSETQ. The CDR3 reads CASSRAASGGNTDTQYF. CDR3 sequence (DNA): TGCGCCAGCAGTCGCGCAGCTAGTGGGGGGAACACAGATACGCAGTATTTT.

The V gene is TRBV18, the J gene TRBJ1-1, with 7 bases fitting TRBD1. CDR3 length: 15 residues. Trimming cost V 5 bases and J 0 bases; bases outside gene matches: 6. The V gene's germline CDR1 is KGHSH and CDR2 LQKENI. The CDR3 region is CASSARDSMNTEAFF. CDR3 nucleotide sequence: TGTGCCAGCTCAGCCCGGGACAGTATGAACACTGAAGCTTTCTTT.

The rearrangement uses TRBV4-3 and TRBJ2-2, with D maybe TRBD2 (6 bases). V was cut by 0 bases and J by 4 bases, with 15 bases left in between. Germline CDR1 LGHNA, CDR2 YSLEER. This CDR3 region has 17 residues. The CDR3 here is CASSQEPPGGITGELFF. CDR3 DNA: TGCGCCAGCAGCCAAGAACCCCCCGGGGGAATCACCGGGGAGCTGTTTTTT.

The CDR3 loop reads CASSLAANQPQHF. The CDR3 DNA reads TGTGCCAGCAGCTTGGCGGCGAATCAGCCCCAGCATTTT. V is TRBV5-5 and J is TRBJ1-5, with unresolved D. Germline V CDR1 and CDR2: SGHKS, YYEKEE (reference sequence). V dropped 0 bases and J dropped 4 bases, with 5 bases sitting between them. This CDR3 has 13 amino acids.

This clone turned up a few times. The chain employs TRBV4-3 and TRBJ1-3, with a possible D match to TRBD1 (6 bases). Deletions cut 1 base from V and 0 bases from J, with 19 bases between. The germline gives CDR1 LGHNA, CDR2 YSLEER. The length of the CDR3 is 19 residues. The CDR3 sequence: CASSQVGTRHHSSGNTIYF. In DNA, the CDR3 is TGCGCCAGCAGCCAAGTTGGGACAAGGCACCATAGCTCTGGAAACACCATATATTTT.

This clone appeared once. The chain uses TRBV4-3 and TRBJ2-7, with D unclear. Germline lookup yields CDR1 LGHNA and CDR2 YSLEER. The CDR3 totals 14 residues. V was trimmed by 0 bases and J by 3 bases, leaving 9 bases between them. The CDR3 nucleotides read TGCGCCAGCAGCCAAGATAGGTCAGGCTACGAGCAGTACTTC. Protein: CASSQDRSGYEQYF.

The chain links TRBV7-9 to TRBJ1-1; 7 bases line up with TRBD1. The V segment lost 7 bases and the J segment 5 bases; nucleotides outside the gene matches: 16. The CDR3 runs 16 residues. Germline CDR1 is SEHNR and CDR2 is FQNEAQ (reference sequence). The CDR3 DNA reads as TGTGCCAGCACCGCCTCCGGGTTGAGGGGGCGAACTGAAGCTTTCTTT. As protein: CASTASGLRGRTEAFF.

This clone came up a few times. The CDR3 DNA sequence: TGTGCCACAACGAAGGGGCATATAAACACTGAAGCTTTCTTT. Encoded protein: CATTKGHINTEAFF. The rearrangement joins TRBV14 to TRBJ1-1; D might be TRBD1 (5 bases). The CDR3 runs 14 residues. The V gene's germline CDR1 is SGHDN and CDR2 FVKESK. V was cut by 10 bases and J by 2 bases, with 17 bases left in between.

The chain couples TRBV5-8 to TRBJ1-5; D remains ambiguous. Germline values: CDR1 SGHTS, CDR2 YDEGEE. The CDR3 length is 18 residues. Trimming shortened V by 3 bases and J by 2 bases, and 21 bases separated the two germline ends. The CDR3 DNA follows: TGTGCCAGCAGCTGGCCCTATGGTGCATGGCAGGGCAATCAGCCCCAGCATTTT. Translating gives CASSWPYGAWQGNQPQHF.

This rearrangement joins TRBV13 to TRBJ2-3, with 11 positions matching TRBD2. Germline trimming cut 8 bases from V and 0 bases from J; bases unmatched to any gene: 10. Germline loops: CDR1 PRHDT, CDR2 FYEKMQ (reference sequence). The CDR3 has 17 residues. CDR3 coding DNA: TGTGCCAGCCAGAAGTGGGGGACTAGCGGTAGCACAGATACGCAGTATTTT. It encodes CASQKWGTSGSTDTQYF.

The gene calls are TRBV14 and TRBJ1-1; D not resolved. The CDR3 length is 13 residues. CDR1 SGHDN and CDR2 FVKESK come from the germline V gene. The V end lost 6 bases, the J end lost 2 bases, and 10 bases lay between the germline ends. The CDR3 DNA follows: TGTGCCAGCAGTTACGGGATAAACACTGAAGCTTTCTTT. It specifies CASSYGINTEAFF.

This chain links TRBV5-1 with TRBJ2-1, with D possibly being TRBD1 or TRBD2 (6 bases each). The CDR3 runs to 14 residues. Germline V gene lookup returns CDR1 SGHRS and CDR2 YFSETQ. Trimming stripped 4 bases from V and 5 bases from J, with 13 bases between. The CDR3 nucleotides are TGCGCCAGCAGCCCGGCGAGGGGGGACAATGAGCAGTTCTTC. This sequence encodes CASSPARGDNEQFF.

The V gene is TRBV7-2, the J gene TRBJ2-3, with D unclear. V lost 3 bases to trimming and J lost 2 bases, with 0 bases between them. There are 11 residues in the CDR3. CDR1 and CDR2 (germline): SGHTA, FQGNSA. CDR3 protein: CASSFTDTQYF. The DNA of the CDR3 is TGTGCCAGCAGCTTCACAGATACGCAGTATTTT.

This sequence joins TRBV29-1 and TRBJ1-3; D not resolved. The V gene lost 6 bases and the J gene lost 0 bases, with 21 bases spanning the gap. Germline loops: CDR1 SQVTM, CDR2 ANQGSEA. The CDR3 length is 17 residues. The CDR3 nucleotides read TGCAGCGTCCCCCGGGAGGCGACTAAACCCTCTGGAAACACCATATATTTT. Its protein product is CSVPREATKPSGNTIYF. The variable domain in full, with the rest retrieved from reference TRBV29-1 and TRBJ1-3, is SAVISQKPSRDICQRGTSLTIQCQVDSQVTMMFWYRQQPGQSLTLIATANQGSEATYESGFVIDKFPISRPNLTFSTLTVSNMSPEDSSIYLCSVPREATKPSGNTIYFGEGSWLTVV.

The rearrangement uses TRBV6-6 and TRBJ2-7; D might be TRBD2 (7 bases). CDR3 length: 11 amino acids. Trimming took 8 bases from V and 6 from J, leaving 11 bases between them. Germline V gene data show CDR1 as MNHNY and CDR2 as SVGAGI (reference sequence). DNA of the CDR3: TGTGCCAGCTCCCGGGGGGCCGAGCAGTACTTC. Amino acid sequence: CASSRGAEQYF.

The rearrangement uses TRBV27 and TRBJ1-6; a weak D match, TRBD1 (5 bases). The CDR3 is 16 residues long. With 5 bases removed from V and 5 bases from J, the gap between germline ends came to 16 bases. In germline, CDR1 is MNHEY, CDR2 SMNVEV (reference sequence). This chain's CDR3 is CASSLVAGTDNSPLHF. DNA for the CDR3: TGTGCCAGCAGTCTAGTTGCCGGGACGGATAATTCACCCCTCCACTTT.

The rearrangement links TRBV4-3 to TRBJ2-1; 7 nucleotides agree with TRBD2. The V gene end was trimmed by 1 base and the J gene end by 8 bases; junction bases not matched to a gene: 11. The germline CDR1 and CDR2 sequences are LGHNA and YSLEER. The CDR3 length is 16 residues. The CDR3 DNA is TGCGCCAGCAGCCAAGCCCTCGGGGGGAGTTTGGATGAGCAGTTCTTC. Amino acid sequence: CASSQALGGSLDEQFF.

V and J are TRBV7-2 and TRBJ1-2, with D possibly being TRBD1 (5 bases). Germline V CDR1 and CDR2: SGHTA, FQGNSA. V was trimmed by 2 bases and J by 4 bases, leaving 17 bases between them. The CDR3 is 16 amino acids. CDR3 coding DNA: TGTGCCAGCAGCTTAAGTTCCCCAGGGCTCGGCTATGGCTACACCTTC. Its protein product is CASSLSSPGLGYGYTF.

The gene calls are TRBV5-8 and TRBJ1-1; D not resolved. Between the trimmed V and J ends, which lost 0 bases and 2 bases, there was a span of 11 bases. The CDR3 spans 15 residues. Germline CDR1 reads SGHTS; CDR2 reads YDEGEE. CDR3 DNA: TGTGCCAGCAGCTTGGCCGGCAGGCCCAACACTGAAGCTTTCTTT. Its protein product is CASSLAGRPNTEAFF.